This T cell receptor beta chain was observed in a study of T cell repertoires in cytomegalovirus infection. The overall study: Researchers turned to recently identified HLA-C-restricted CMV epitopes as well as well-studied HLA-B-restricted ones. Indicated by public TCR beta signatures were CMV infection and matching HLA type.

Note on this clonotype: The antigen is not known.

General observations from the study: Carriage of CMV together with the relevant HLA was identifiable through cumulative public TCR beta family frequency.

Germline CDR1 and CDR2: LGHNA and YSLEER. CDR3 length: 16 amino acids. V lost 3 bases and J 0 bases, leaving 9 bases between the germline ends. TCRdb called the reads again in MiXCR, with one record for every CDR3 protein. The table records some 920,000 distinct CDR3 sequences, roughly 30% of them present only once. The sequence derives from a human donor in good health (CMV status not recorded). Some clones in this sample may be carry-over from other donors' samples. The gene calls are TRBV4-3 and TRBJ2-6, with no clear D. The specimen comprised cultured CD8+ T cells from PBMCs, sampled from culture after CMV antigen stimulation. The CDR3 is CASSQGSLSGANVLTF. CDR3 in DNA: TGCGCCAGCAGCCAGGGTTCCCTCTCTGGGGCCAACGTCCTGACTTTC.